Below are 20 T cell receptor beta chains sequenced from a single sample in a study of shared clonotypes between healthy human individuals (dated by TCRdb to between 2020 and 2021). Libraries were prepared through the immunoSEQ multiplex PCR assay. TCRdb obtained this table from immuneACCESS and retained in-frame rearrangements with V and J assigned. These tables miss some clones; where compared with another copy, unresolved V genes account for less than half of the shortfall, and the remainder is unexplained. Recorded for this sample are 550,000 to 800,000 clones; roughly 91% of them occurred a single time. Of the sample, approximately 35% is held by the ten largest clones. Sequencing was done on a sample of memory CD8+ T cells from PBMCs. In light of the paper, this sample's cell subset or site label describes: CD45RO+ cells pooled with CCR7-negative TemRA cells. The receptor set was obtained from a man between 18 and 29 years old in good health. Some clones in this sample may be carry-over from other donors' samples.

This chain connects TRBV4-3 to TRBJ2-5; TRBD2 matches 7 bases. The junction had 7 bases not matched to a gene; V was cut back by 4 bases and J by 5 bases. The germline gives CDR1 LGHNA, CDR2 YSLEER. This CDR3 has 14 amino acids. The CDR3: CASSRVRGEETQYF. The CDR3 nucleotides are TGCGCCAGCAGCCGTGTTCGGGGGGAGGAGACCCAGTACTTC.

The gene calls are TRBV7-9 and TRBJ2-7, with D unresolved. Deletions cut 5 bases from V and 4 bases from J, with 9 bases between. Per germline, CDR1 SEHNR and CDR2 FQNEAQ (reference sequence). The CDR3 has 12 residues. In DNA, the CDR3 is TGTGCCAGCAGCACCGACCCATACGAGCAGTACTTC. It specifies CASSTDPYEQYF.

The chain joins TRBV4-1 to TRBJ1-1; 7 bases are shared with TRBD1. Germline V gene data show CDR1 as MGHRA and CDR2 as YSYEKL. This CDR3 spans 18 amino acids. V shed 7 bases, J shed 0 bases, and the junction held 17 bases outside the gene matches. CDR3 in DNA: TGCGCCAGCACCCTTAGAGGTACGACAGGGCTAATGAACACTGAAGCTTTCTTT. Protein product: CASTLRGTTGLMNTEAFF.

This clone was detected only a few times. The V and J genes are TRBV4-1 and TRBJ1-2; D is ambiguous. The CDR3 consists of 17 residues. Germline CDR1 reads MGHRA; CDR2 reads YSYEKL. Trimming took off 0 bases at V and 3 bases at J, with 17 bases between the two ends. CDR3 in amino acids: CASSQEELARTYYGYTF. CDR3 DNA: TGCGCCAGCAGCCAAGAGGAGTTGGCCAGAACTTACTATGGCTACACCTTC.

The count of this clone is one. This chain links TRBV10-1 with TRBJ2-2, with a possible D match to TRBD2 (5 bases). Germline CDR1 is WNHNN and CDR2 is SYGVQD (reference sequence). Between the trimmed V and J ends, which lost 3 bases and 3 bases, there was a span of 20 bases. This CDR3 has 18 residues. CDR3 residues: CASSDVDFGGGYTGELFF. CDR3 DNA sequence: TGCGCCAGCAGTGATGTGGACTTCGGAGGTGGATACACCGGGGAGCTGTTTTTT.

For this clone: Different DNA sequences within this sample yield the same CDR3. This rearrangement joins TRBV28 to TRBJ1-5, with D maybe TRBD1 (5 bases). Germline lookup yields CDR1 MDHEN and CDR2 SYDVKM. Trimming cost V 3 bases and J 2 bases, with 8 bases left between them. The CDR3 has 14 amino acids. The CDR3 coding sequence is TGTGCCAGCAGTTTTAGGGGTGGCAATCAGCCCCAGCATTTT. Its protein product is CASSFRGGNQPQHF. Supplemented by reference TRBV28 and TRBJ1-5, the full variable domain reads DVKVTQSSRYLVKRTGEKVFLECVQDMDHENMFWYRQDPGLGLRLIYFSYDVKMKEKGDIPEGYSVSREKKERFSLILESASTNQTSMYLCASSFRGGNQPQHFGDGTRLSIL.

The V and J genes are TRBV6-5 and TRBJ2-7; TRBD2 agrees at 9 bases. The CDR3 runs to 14 residues. Unmatched junction bases numbered 4, after V lost 6 bases and J lost 1 base. Germline V gene sequence: CDR1 MNHEY, CDR2 SVGAGI. The CDR3 sequence is CASRISGSSYEQYF. The CDR3, as DNA: TGTGCCAGCAGAATTAGCGGGAGTTCCTACGAGCAGTACTTC.

J is TRBJ2-3 and V is TRBV13; D is unclear. There are 12 residues in the CDR3. Looked up from germline, CDR1 is PRHDT and CDR2 is FYEKMQ (reference sequence). The germline V and J ends were trimmed by 5 bases and 4 bases, with 7 bases remaining between them. DNA for the CDR3: TGTGCCAGCAGCCTCAATCCAGATACGCAGTATTTT. Protein product: CASSLNPDTQYF.

This clone was detected once. The sample has other DNA sequences that encode this CDR3 too. The chain links TRBV29-1 to TRBJ1-5, with D uncertain. Germline V CDR1 and CDR2: SQVTM, ANQGSEA. The CDR3 runs 13 residues. The V gene lost 4 bases and the J gene lost 0 bases, with 7 bases spanning the gap. CDR3 nucleotides: TGCAGCGTTGTTGGGGATAGCAATCAGCCCCAGCATTTT. Translation: CSVVGDSNQPQHF.

This chain links TRBV19 with TRBJ2-3; possible D gene TRBD2, 6 bases. V shed 7 bases and J shed 0 bases, with 11 bases lying between them. The CDR3 has 14 amino acids. From germline, CDR1 is LNHDA and CDR2 SQIVND (reference sequence). The CDR3 reads CASIGGTSTDTQYF. CDR3 sequence (DNA): TGTGCCAGTATCGGCGGGACTAGCACAGATACGCAGTATTTT.

This chain links TRBV5-4 with TRBJ2-7, with 7 nucleotides matching TRBD1. V was pared by 1 base and J by 2 bases, with 6 bases of the junction left unmatched. The CDR3 is 15 amino acids. The V gene's germline CDR1 is SGHNT and CDR2 YYREEE (reference sequence). The CDR3 spells CASSLSWQGAYEQYF. The DNA for the CDR3 is TGTGCCAGCAGCTTGTCGTGGCAGGGGGCCTACGAGCAGTACTTC.

The chain combines TRBV7-8 with TRBJ2-1; TRBD2 agrees at 12 bases. The CDR3 totals 15 residues. Germline values: CDR1 SGHVS, CDR2 FQNEAQ. The junction had 8 bases not matched to a gene; V was cut back by 7 bases and J by 7 bases. DNA for the CDR3: TGTGCCAGCACAAACAGGCTAGCGGGAGGGAATGAGCAGTTCTTC. Encoded protein: CASTNRLAGGNEQFF.

This clone has a single count. The rearrangement links TRBV19 to TRBJ2-1; no definite D call. Germline V gene data show CDR1 as LNHDA and CDR2 as SQIVND (reference sequence). Deletions cut 3 bases from V and 8 bases from J, with 17 bases between. CDR3 length equals 15 residues. Here the CDR3 reads CASSITRSHVDEQFF. The CDR3 DNA is TGTGCCAGTAGTATTACACGGAGCCACGTCGATGAGCAGTTCTTC.

This clone was found a few times. This chain joins TRBV14 and TRBJ2-2; 7 bases align to TRBD2. The CDR3 covers 13 residues. The V segment lost 6 bases and the J segment 6 bases; nucleotides outside the gene matches: 4. CDR1 and CDR2 (germline): SGHDN, FVKESK. The CDR3, as DNA: TGTGCCAGCAGGCAGACTAGCTCCGGGGAGCTGTTTTTT. Its protein product is CASRQTSSGELFF.

The genes are TRBV7-3 and TRBJ2-1, with 7 bases fitting TRBD1. CDR1 and CDR2 from the germline V gene are SGHTA and FQGTGA. There are 14 residues in the CDR3. With V trimmed by 8 bases and J by 4 bases, 8 bases remained unmatched. CDR3 sequence reads: CASQQGNPYNEQFF. CDR3 bases: TGTGCCAGCCAACAGGGGAACCCTTACAATGAGCAGTTCTTC.

V and J are TRBV7-2 and TRBJ2-3, with 13 positions matching TRBD2. Germline-derived CDR1 and CDR2 are SGHTA and FQGNSA. Trimming removed 5 bases from V and 2 bases from J; junction bases left unmatched: 7. The CDR3 contains 17 residues. CDR3 nucleotides: TGTGCCAGCAGCCTCACGGGACTAGCGGGAATCACAGATACGCAGTATTTT. Translating it yields CASSLTGLAGITDTQYF.

The V call is TRBV4-1, the J call TRBJ2-2, with D perhaps given as TRBD1 or TRBD2 (5 bases each). Germline values: CDR1 MGHRA, CDR2 YSYEKL. The CDR3 spans 13 residues. V was cut by 11 bases and J by 2 bases, with 12 bases left in between. This CDR3 reads CASRGVNTGELFF. In DNA, the CDR3 is TGCGCCTCCCGGGGCGTAAACACCGGGGAGCTGTTTTTT.

The J gene is TRBJ2-7, the V gene TRBV29-1, with a weak D call TRBD1 (5 bases). CDR1 and CDR2 from the germline V gene are SQVTM and ANQGSEA. The V and J ends lost 6 bases and 0 bases respectively, with 9 bases between them. This CDR3 region has 12 residues. CDR3 loop: CSVRQSSYEQYF. Here the CDR3 DNA reads TGCAGCGTCAGACAGAGCTCCTACGAGCAGTACTTC.

The chain carries TRBV5-1 and TRBJ1-5; no clear D. V was shortened by 0 bases and J by 9 bases, with 10 bases between the two germline ends. CDR3 size: 13 residues. Germline V lookup: CDR1 SGHRS, CDR2 YFSETQ. The CDR3: CASSLATGRPQHF. The CDR3 region has the DNA TGCGCCAGCAGCTTGGCCACCGGTAGGCCCCAGCATTTT.

V gene TRBV30 combines with J gene TRBJ1-2; maybe TRBD1 (5 bases). V was shortened by 2 bases and J by 3 bases, with 25 bases between the two germline ends. In germline, CDR1 is GTSNPN, CDR2 SVGIG (reference sequence). The CDR3 runs 18 residues. CDR3 bases: TGTGCCTGGAGTTCAAGGTCCCAGGGTTGGAGAAGCGACTATGGCTACACCTTC. Translation: CAWSSRSQGWRSDYGYTF.